These 11 T cell receptor beta chains originate from one sample sequenced in a study of blood T cells in healthy people across ages. Alongside a J-beta primer mix, a sample-barcoded 5' primer served in a second PCR lasting about 7 to 12 cycles. TCRdb called the 5' RACE reads again in MiXCR, with one record for every CDR3 protein. The sample records around 1,000,000 distinct CDR3 sequences, less than 45% being singletons. Sample: blood. The source is a man aged 18 to 30 in good health.

This sequence joins TRBV20-1 and TRBJ1-5; tentative D call: TRBD1 (6 bases). The CDR3 contains 15 residues. The germline V and J ends were trimmed by 0 bases and 5 bases, with 14 bases remaining between them. Germline CDR1 is DFQATT and CDR2 is SNEGSKA (reference sequence). In nucleotides, the CDR3 is TGCAGTGCTAGAGATACGGGGGGGGCGGATCAGCCCCAGCATTTT. It specifies CSARDTGGADQPQHF.

This clonotype was seen more than once but under ten times. V gene TRBV14 combines with J gene TRBJ2-1, with 13 bases that match TRBD2. The CDR3 is made up of 18 amino acids. In germline, CDR1 is SGHDN, CDR2 FVKESK. The ends lost 4 bases at V and 0 bases at J; junction bases unmatched: 6. For the CDR3, the DNA is TGTGCCAGCAGCCTTGGACTAGCGGGGGTCTACTCCTACAATGAGCAGTTCTTC. It specifies CASSLGLAGVYSYNEQFF.

This rearrangement joins TRBV29-1 to TRBJ1-1; D is perhaps TRBD1 (5 bases). Germline assignment: CDR1 SQVTM and CDR2 ANQGSEA. This CDR3 contains 12 residues. V was shortened by 7 bases and J by 5 bases, with 14 bases between the two germline ends. The CDR3 bases are TGCAGCGCTTGGAGGGGAATTACTGAAGCTTTCTTT. It codes for CSAWRGITEAFF. The variable domain in full, completed from reference TRBV29-1 and TRBJ1-1, reads SAVISQKPSRDICQRGTSLTIQCQVDSQVTMMFWYRQQPGQSLTLIATANQGSEATYESGFVIDKFPISRPNLTFSTLTVSNMSPEDSSIYLCSAWRGITEAFFGQGTRLTVV.

CDR3 in amino acids: CASNTRVGTTWKNQETQYF. CDR3 in DNA: TGTGCCAGCAACACTAGGGTGGGGACAACCTGGAAGAACCAAGAGACCCAGTACTTC. The rearrangement links TRBV7-9 to TRBJ2-5; a possible D gene is TRBD1 (6 bases). V gave up 7 bases and J gave up 0 bases, with 27 bases separating them. From germline, CDR1 is SEHNR and CDR2 FQNEAQ (reference sequence). The CDR3 has 19 residues.

The chain employs TRBV12-5 and TRBJ2-5, with unresolved D. This CDR3 comprises 19 residues. From germline, CDR1 is LGHNT and CDR2 FRNRAP. The ends were cut back, 3 bases at V and 5 bases at J, with 28 bases in the middle. CDR3 sequence: CASGFFLEANKILGETQYF. DNA of the CDR3: TGTGCTAGTGGTTTTTTTTTGGAAGCAAACAAGATCCTTGGGGAGACCCAGTACTTC.

This clonotype has a handful of counts. The chain has TRBV20-1 and TRBJ1-1; D call uncertain. Germline CDR1 and CDR2: DFQATT and SNEGSKA (reference sequence). The length of the CDR3 is 12 residues. Trimming removed 0 bases from V and 0 bases from J, with 2 bases in between. The CDR3 here is CSAREVNTEAFF. CDR3 nucleotides: TGCAGTGCTAGAGAAGTGAACACTGAAGCTTTCTTT.

Of note for this clonotype: This may come from a read error, since a much larger clone is one base off. The missing conserved phenylalanine or tryptophan at the end of this CDR3 makes a read error likely. The rearrangement links TRBV28 to TRBJ2-1; TRBD1 aligns across 9 bases. CDR3 length: 15 residues. The trim removed 4 bases at V and 7 bases at J, leaving 8 bases unmatched. CDR1 is MDHEN and CDR2 is SYDVKM in the germline V gene. CDR3 sequence: CASSSPGDRVNEQFL. Written as DNA, the CDR3 is TGTGCCAGCAGTTCCCCCGGGGACAGGGTAAATGAGCAGTTCTTA.

This clonotype was counted a few times. The gene calls are TRBV5-5 and TRBJ2-3, with 11 bases identical to TRBD2. Per germline, CDR1 SGHKS and CDR2 YYEKEE (reference sequence). V was pared by 2 bases and J by 2 bases, with 7 bases of the junction left unmatched. The CDR3 has 17 residues. CDR3 sequence reads: CASSFTVAGGPTDTQYF. The CDR3 nucleotides read TGTGCCAGCAGCTTCACGGTAGCGGGGGGGCCCACAGATACGCAGTATTTT.

The chain is built from TRBV6-5 and TRBJ1-1; D gene unclear. The CDR3 consists of 15 residues. Trimming stripped 5 bases from V and 2 bases from J, with 15 bases between. The germline CDR1 and CDR2 sequences are MNHEY and SVGAGI. CDR3 nucleotide sequence: TGTGCCAGCAGTAAACGTGATCGGGGAAACACTGAAGCTTTCTTT. Its translation: CASSKRDRGNTEAFF.

The V gene is TRBV4-2, the J gene TRBJ1-1, with D hard to call. The V end was cut by 1 base, the J end by 4 bases, with 16 bases between. Germline CDR1 LGHNA, CDR2 YNFKEQ. This CDR3 is 16 amino acids long. The CDR3 sequence: CASSQGHYYGVTEAFF. The DNA for the CDR3 is TGTGCCAGCAGCCAAGGGCACTACTACGGAGTCACTGAAGCTTTCTTT.

This clonotype turned up a few times. This chain uses TRBV7-6 with TRBJ2-2; tentatively, D is TRBD2 (5 bases). This CDR3 is 16 amino acids long. Germline assignment: CDR1 SGHVS and CDR2 FNYEAQ. Trimming removed 2 bases from V and 2 bases from J, with 12 bases in between. The DNA for the CDR3 is TGTGCCAGCAGCTTATTCGGAGGCTTCAACACCGGGGAGCTGTTTTTT. Amino acid sequence: CASSLFGGFNTGELFF.